This is a list of T cell receptor beta chains from one sample in a study of T cell responses to AZD1222 COVID-19 vaccine. Profiled with immunoSEQ multiplex PCR; TCRdb holds only in-frame clones, not every one. The table lists around 99,000 clones, about 90% of them singletons. The specimen was peripheral blood, collected 28 days after the second AZD1222 dose. The receptor set was obtained from an adult who received the AZD1222 COVID-19 vaccine. Both conserved end residues are part of each CDR3. Fields, in order: clone size, V gene, D gene, J gene, CDR3 protein, CDR3 DNA. D genes are given only for firm matches. Clone size appears in some rows only: once, few, many, or a class for an expanded clone.

>-|TRBV27|-|TRBJ1-1
CASSFIERITEAFF
TGTGCCAGCAGTTTTATCGAGAGAATCACTGAAGCTTTCTTT
>-|TRBV30|-|TRBJ1-2
CAWGEATYGYTF
TGTGCCTGGGGAGAGGCGACCTATGGCTACACCTTC
>-|TRBV2|TRBD2|TRBJ2-5
CASNPSGPYETQYF
TGTGCCAGCAACCCTAGCGGGCCCTATGAGACCCAGTACTTC
>-|TRBV5-4|TRBD1|TRBJ2-2
CASSLEGQGNTGELFF
TGTGCCAGCAGCTTAGAGGGACAGGGGAACACCGGGGAGCTGTTTTTT
>-|TRBV16|-|TRBJ2-4
CASSPLGQGENIQYF
TGTGCCAGCAGCCCACTTGGGCAGGGTGAAAACATTCAGTACTTC
>once|TRBV19|-|TRBJ1-4
CASSIGDKLFF
TGTGCCAGTAGTATAGGGGACAAACTGTTTTTT
>-|TRBV12-3/TRBV12-4|-|TRBJ1-4
CASTLPTEKLFF
TGTGCCAGCACCCTCCCCACTGAAAAACTGTTTTTT
>-|TRBV9|-|TRBJ1-6
CASSVGSAVNSPLHF
TGTGCCAGCAGCGTCGGCAGCGCTGTTAATTCACCCCTCCACTTT
>-|TRBV20-1|-|TRBJ1-5
CSASGENQPQHF
TGCAGTGCTAGTGGCGAGAATCAGCCCCAGCATTTT
>-|TRBV2|TRBD1|TRBJ2-3
CASSRTGDTDTQYF
TGTGCCAGCAGTAGGACAGGGGACACAGATACGCAGTATTTT
>-|TRBV5-5|-|TRBJ2-5
CASSLTGGSTQYF
TGTGCCAGCAGCTTAACTGGGGGGTCCACCCAGTACTTC
>once|TRBV7-6|TRBD2|TRBJ2-5
CASSPLAGGTETQYF
TGTGCCAGCAGCCCATTAGCGGGAGGAACAGAGACCCAGTACTTC
>once|TRBV23-1|-|TRBJ2-7
CASSQSWQGTPSYEQYF
TGCGCCAGCAGTCAATCGTGGCAGGGAACCCCCTCCTACGAGCAGTACTTC
>-|TRBV4-2|-|TRBJ1-2
CASSQGDIPRNGYTF
TGTGCCAGCAGCCAAGGGGACATCCCGCGGAATGGCTACACCTTC
>-|TRBV5-6|-|TRBJ1-1
CASSWSPAGTEAFF
TGTGCCAGCAGCTGGTCACCAGCGGGAACTGAAGCTTTCTTT
>-|TRBV7-2|TRBD1|TRBJ1-5
CASSRDRGSGQPQHF
TGTGCCAGCAGCAGGGACAGGGGGTCGGGGCAGCCCCAGCATTTT
>-|TRBV28|TRBD1|TRBJ2-1
CASRLPGQGSNEQFF
TGTGCCAGCAGGCTCCCGGGACAGGGGTCCAATGAGCAGTTCTTC
>-|TRBV7-3|-|TRBJ2-1
CASSLADEQFF
TGTGCCAGCAGCTTAGCCGATGAGCAGTTCTTC
>-|TRBV30|TRBD1|TRBJ1-1
CAWNDFGDRALRAFF
TGTGCCTGGAATGACTTTGGGGACAGGGCGTTACGAGCTTTCTTT
>-|TRBV5-1|-|TRBJ1-3
CASSLEGSLSGNTIYF
TGCGCCAGCAGCTTGGAAGGGTCTTTGTCTGGAAACACCATATATTTT
>-|TRBV5-4|TRBD1|TRBJ2-2
CATKGQGVTGELFF
TGTGCCACCAAGGGACAGGGGGTAACCGGGGAGCTGTTTTTT
>-|TRBV19|TRBD1|TRBJ1-1
CASSPTGGGRTEAFF
TGTGCCAGTAGTCCCACAGGGGGAGGACGCACTGAAGCTTTCTTT
>-|TRBV13|-|TRBJ2-2
CASSRGGRNTGELFF
TGTGCCAGCAGCCGCGGGGGCCGAAACACCGGGGAGCTGTTTTTT
>-|TRBV5-1|-|TRBJ1-1
CASSTGATEAFF
TGCGCCAGCAGTACGGGGGCCACTGAAGCTTTCTTT
>-|TRBV6-2/TRBV6-3|-|TRBJ2-7
CASRQYLYEQYF
TGTGCCAGCCGCCAGTACCTCTACGAGCAGTACTTC
>-|TRBV5-6|TRBD2|TRBJ2-1
CASSSGTSGRSYNEQFF
TGTGCCAGCAGCTCCGGGACTAGCGGGCGCTCCTACAATGAGCAGTTCTTC
>-|TRBV7-3|-|TRBJ2-1
CASSLTVGVSYNEQFF
TGTGCCAGCAGCTTAACGGTAGGGGTATCCTACAATGAGCAGTTCTTC
>-|TRBV19|-|TRBJ2-2
CASTPRPGQPGTGELFF
TGTGCCAGTACCCCCCGGCCCGGACAACCGGGAACCGGGGAGCTGTTTTTT
>-|TRBV28|-|TRBJ1-4
CASSLTGPGEKLFF
TGTGCCAGCAGTTTAACAGGGCCGGGTGAAAAACTGTTTTTT
>-|TRBV6-5|TRBD1|TRBJ1-2
CASTDRAYNYGYTF
TGTGCCAGTACCGACAGGGCTTATAACTATGGCTACACCTTC
>-|TRBV6-5|TRBD2|TRBJ2-5
CASSLAGVETQYF
TGTGCCAGCAGTTTAGCGGGGGTGGAGACCCAGTACTTC
>-|TRBV21-1|-|TRBJ2-3
CASSKVRQVADTQYF
TGTGCCAGCAGCAAAGTCCGGCAAGTCGCAGATACGCAGTATTTT
>-|TRBV5-6|-|TRBJ1-6
CASSLAGGSPLHF
TGTGCCAGCAGCTTGGCGGGGGGGTCACCCCTCCACTTT
>many|TRBV4-2|TRBD1|TRBJ2-7
CASSLIGGPEEQYF
TGTGCCAGCAGCCTGATAGGGGGCCCTGAAGAGCAGTACTTC
>-|TRBV7-9|-|TRBJ1-1
CASSLDQKGNTEAFF
TGTGCCAGCAGCTTGGATCAAAAGGGGAACACTGAAGCTTTCTTT
>-|TRBV25-1|TRBD1|TRBJ1-4
CASSEGDRGSPGRKLFF
TGTGCCAGCAGTGAAGGGGACAGGGGATCACCTGGGCGAAAACTGTTTTTT
>-|TRBV6-2/TRBV6-3|TRBD2|TRBJ2-2
CASSSSGANTGELFF
TGTGCCAGCAGTTCTAGCGGGGCGAACACCGGGGAGCTGTTTTTT
>-|TRBV19|TRBD2|TRBJ2-2
CASSLQVAGVRELFF
TGTGCCAGTAGTCTCCAGGTAGCGGGAGTCCGGGAGCTGTTTTTT
>-|TRBV5-1|-|TRBJ1-1
CASSINGGITEAFF
TGCGCCAGCAGCATTAACGGAGGGATCACTGAAGCTTTCTTT
>-|TRBV11-2|-|TRBJ2-3
CASSLALAAASTDTQYF
TGTGCCAGCAGCTTAGCGTTGGCGGCGGCTAGCACAGATACGCAGTATTTT
>-|TRBV18|-|TRBJ1-3
CASSPSTVASGNTIYF
TGTGCCAGCTCCCCCTCGACCGTAGCCTCTGGAAACACCATATATTTT
>-|TRBV30|TRBD2|TRBJ2-1
CAWRQHGLAGVDEQFF
TGTGCCTGGAGGCAGCACGGACTAGCGGGAGTCGATGAGCAGTTCTTC
>-|TRBV27|TRBD1|TRBJ2-5
CASGDRSEETQYF
TGTGCCAGCGGGGACAGGTCGGAGGAGACCCAGTACTTC
>-|TRBV30|TRBD1|TRBJ2-7
CAWTPGQGYYEQYF
TGTGCCTGGACCCCGGGACAGGGGTACTACGAGCAGTACTTC
>-|TRBV12-3/TRBV12-4|-|TRBJ1-1
CASSFPGIGAFF
TGTGCCAGCAGTTTCCCGGGGATAGGAGCTTTCTTT
>once|TRBV11-2|-|TRBJ1-5
CASSLGPLNQPQHF
TGTGCCAGCAGCTTAGGACCGCTTAATCAGCCCCAGCATTTT
>-|TRBV4-1|-|TRBJ2-2
CASSQESPGELFF
TGCGCCAGCAGCCAAGAAAGTCCCGGGGAGCTGTTTTTT
>-|TRBV12-2|-|TRBJ1-2
CASRLVEAGGLGDYGYTF
TGTGCAAGTCGCTTAGTCGAGGCAGGGGGTCTCGGGGACTATGGCTACACCTTC
>-|TRBV6-6|-|TRBJ2-3
CASSSPLGTQYF
TGTGCCAGCAGTTCCCCTCTCGGTACGCAGTATTTT
>-|TRBV18|-|TRBJ1-1
CASSPIWDPSNTEAFF
TGTGCCAGCTCACCCATCTGGGATCCTTCTAACACTGAAGCTTTCTTT